This T cell receptor (beta chain) was recorded in a study of T cell changes during pregnancy in multiple sclerosis. Germline values: CDR1 MNHEY, CDR2 SMNVEV (reference sequence). V was pared by 4 bases and J by 1 base, with 11 bases between. The CDR3 contains 15 residues. Libraries were prepared by immunoSEQ multiplex PCR; TCRdb keeps only in-frame clonotypes and omits some of them. The profile shows about 68,000 clones, 91% of them singletons. This specimen was peripheral blood, taken in the second trimester of pregnancy. This chain links TRBV27 with TRBJ1-5; no clear D gene. The TCR comes from a female donor with multiple sclerosis, enrolled in a pregnancy study. CDR3 protein: CASSWEGSSNQPQHF. In nucleotides, the CDR3 is TGTGCCAGCAGTTGGGAGGGCTCGAGCAATCAGCCCCAGCATTTT.